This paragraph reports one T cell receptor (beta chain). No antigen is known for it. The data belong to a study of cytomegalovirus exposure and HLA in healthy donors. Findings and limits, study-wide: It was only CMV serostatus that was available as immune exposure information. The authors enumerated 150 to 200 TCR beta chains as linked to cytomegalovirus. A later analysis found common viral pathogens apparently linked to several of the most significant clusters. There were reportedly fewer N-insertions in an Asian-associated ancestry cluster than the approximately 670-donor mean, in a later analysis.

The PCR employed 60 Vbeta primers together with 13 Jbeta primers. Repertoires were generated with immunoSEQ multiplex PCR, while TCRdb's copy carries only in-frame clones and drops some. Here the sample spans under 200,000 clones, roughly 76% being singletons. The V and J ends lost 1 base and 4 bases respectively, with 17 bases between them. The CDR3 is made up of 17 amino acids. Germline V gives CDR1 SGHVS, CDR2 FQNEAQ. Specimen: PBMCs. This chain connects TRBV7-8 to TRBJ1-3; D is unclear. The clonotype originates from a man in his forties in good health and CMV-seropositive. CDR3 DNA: TGTGCCAGCAGCTTAGTAGGAGTCGGAGGGTTAGGAAACACCATATATTTT. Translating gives CASSLVGVGGLGNTIYF.